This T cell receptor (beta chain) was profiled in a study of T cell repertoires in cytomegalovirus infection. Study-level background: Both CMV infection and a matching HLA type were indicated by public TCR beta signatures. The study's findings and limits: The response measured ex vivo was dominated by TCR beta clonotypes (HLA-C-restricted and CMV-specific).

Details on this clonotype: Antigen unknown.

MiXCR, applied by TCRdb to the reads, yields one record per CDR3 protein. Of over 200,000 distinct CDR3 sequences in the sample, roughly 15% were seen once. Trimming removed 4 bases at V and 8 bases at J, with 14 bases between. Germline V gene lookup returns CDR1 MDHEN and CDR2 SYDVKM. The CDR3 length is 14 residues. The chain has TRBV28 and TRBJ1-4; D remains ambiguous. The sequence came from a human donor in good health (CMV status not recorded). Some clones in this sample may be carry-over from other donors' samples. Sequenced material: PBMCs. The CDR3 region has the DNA TGTGCCAGCAGTTCGGGGTACGCCTGGGAAAAACTGTTTTTT. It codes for CASSSGYAWEKLFF. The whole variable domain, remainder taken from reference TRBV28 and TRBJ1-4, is DVKVTQSSRYLVKRTGEKVFLECVQDMDHENMFWYRQDPGLGLRLIYFSYDVKMKEKGDIPEGYSVSREKKERFSLILESASTNQTSMYLCASSSGYAWEKLFFGSGTQLSVL.